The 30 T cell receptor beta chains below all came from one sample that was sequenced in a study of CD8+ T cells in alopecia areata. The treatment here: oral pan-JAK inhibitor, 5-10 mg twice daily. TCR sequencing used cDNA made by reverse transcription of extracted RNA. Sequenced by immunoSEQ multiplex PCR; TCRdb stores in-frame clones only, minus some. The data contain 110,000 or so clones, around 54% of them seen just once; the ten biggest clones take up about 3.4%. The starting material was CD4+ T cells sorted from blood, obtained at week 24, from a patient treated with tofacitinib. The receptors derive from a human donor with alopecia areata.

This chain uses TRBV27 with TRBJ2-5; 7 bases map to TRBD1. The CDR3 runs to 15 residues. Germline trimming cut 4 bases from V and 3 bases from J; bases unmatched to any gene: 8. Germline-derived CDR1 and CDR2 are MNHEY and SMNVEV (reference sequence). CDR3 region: CASSSSDRIKETQYF. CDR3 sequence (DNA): TGTGCCAGCAGTTCCTCGGACAGGATTAAAGAGACCCAGTACTTC.

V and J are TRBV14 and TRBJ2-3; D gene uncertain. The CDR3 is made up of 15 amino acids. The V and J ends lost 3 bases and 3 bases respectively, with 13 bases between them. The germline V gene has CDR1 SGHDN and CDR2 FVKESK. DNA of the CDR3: TGTGCCAGCAGCCAGTCCCCGACACCAACAGATACGCAGTATTTT. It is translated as CASSQSPTPTDTQYF. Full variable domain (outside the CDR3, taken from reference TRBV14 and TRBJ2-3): EAGVTQFPSHSVIEKGQTVTLRCDPISGHDNLYWYRRVMGKEIKFLLHFVKESKQDESGMPNNRFLAERTGGTYSTLKVQPAELEDSGVYFCASSQSPTPTDTQYFGPGTRLTVL.

The CDR3 is CASSQEGGTFKLFF. CDR3 bases: TGCGCCAGCAGCCAAGAAGGCGGAACATTCAAGCTGTTTTTT. The chain employs TRBV4-3 and TRBJ2-2, with D hard to call. Trimming shortened V by 0 bases and J by 12 bases, and 14 bases separated the two germline ends. The V gene's germline CDR1 is LGHNA and CDR2 YSLEER. The CDR3 has 14 residues.

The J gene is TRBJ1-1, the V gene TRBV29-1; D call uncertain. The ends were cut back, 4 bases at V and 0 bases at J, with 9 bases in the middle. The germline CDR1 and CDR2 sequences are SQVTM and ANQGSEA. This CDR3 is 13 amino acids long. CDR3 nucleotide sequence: TGCAGCGTTGCCCCGGTCCTGAACACTGAAGCTTTCTTT. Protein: CSVAPVLNTEAFF.

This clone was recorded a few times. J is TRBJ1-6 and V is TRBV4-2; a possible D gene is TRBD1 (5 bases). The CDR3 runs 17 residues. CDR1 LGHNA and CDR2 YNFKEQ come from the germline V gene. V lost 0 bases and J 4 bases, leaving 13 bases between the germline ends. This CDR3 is CASSQEARVGYNSPLHF. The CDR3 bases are TGTGCCAGCAGCCAAGAAGCCAGGGTGGGGTATAATTCACCCCTCCACTTT.

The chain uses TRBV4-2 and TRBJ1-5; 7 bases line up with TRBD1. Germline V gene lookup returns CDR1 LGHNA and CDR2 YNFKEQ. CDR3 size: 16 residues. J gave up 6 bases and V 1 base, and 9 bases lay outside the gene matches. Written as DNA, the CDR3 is TGTGCCAGCAGCCAAGGTCCTAGGGGGCAGGGTCAGCCCCAGCATTTT. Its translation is CASSQGPRGQGQPQHF.

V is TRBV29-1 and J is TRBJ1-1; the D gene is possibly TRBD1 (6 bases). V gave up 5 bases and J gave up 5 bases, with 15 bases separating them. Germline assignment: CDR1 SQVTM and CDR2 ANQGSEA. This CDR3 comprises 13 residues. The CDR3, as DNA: TGCAGCGTTTCTTGGGGGGCTGGAACTGAAGCTTTCTTT. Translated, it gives CSVSWGAGTEAFF.

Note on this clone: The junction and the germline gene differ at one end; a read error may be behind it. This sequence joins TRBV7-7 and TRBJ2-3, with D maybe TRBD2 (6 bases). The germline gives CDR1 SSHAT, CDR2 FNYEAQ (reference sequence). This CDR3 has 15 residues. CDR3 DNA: TGTGCTAGCAGCTTACCCCTTAGGAGGGGAGATACGCAGTATTTT. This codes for CASSLPLRRGDTQYF.

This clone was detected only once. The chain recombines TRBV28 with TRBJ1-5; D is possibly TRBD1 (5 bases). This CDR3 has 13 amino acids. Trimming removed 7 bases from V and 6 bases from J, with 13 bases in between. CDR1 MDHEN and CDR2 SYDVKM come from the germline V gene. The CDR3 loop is CASNTPGLQPQHF. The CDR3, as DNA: TGTGCCAGCAACACCCCGGGACTTCAGCCCCAGCATTTT.

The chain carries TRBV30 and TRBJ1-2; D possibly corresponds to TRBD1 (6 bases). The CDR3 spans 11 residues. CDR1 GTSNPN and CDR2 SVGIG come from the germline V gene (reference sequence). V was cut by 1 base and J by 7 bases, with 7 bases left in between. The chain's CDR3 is CAWSAGVGYTF. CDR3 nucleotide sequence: TGTGCCTGGAGTGCAGGGGTTGGCTACACCTTC.

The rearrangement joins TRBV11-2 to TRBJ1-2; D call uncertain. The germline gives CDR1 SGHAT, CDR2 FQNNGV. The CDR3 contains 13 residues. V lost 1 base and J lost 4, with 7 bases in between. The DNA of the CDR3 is TGTGCCAGCAGCTTAGGGCAGCGCTATGGCTACACCTTC. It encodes CASSLGQRYGYTF.

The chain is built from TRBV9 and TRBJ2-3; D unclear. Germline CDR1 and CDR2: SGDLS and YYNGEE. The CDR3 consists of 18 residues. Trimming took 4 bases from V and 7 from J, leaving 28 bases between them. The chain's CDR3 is CASSTAGFGFKDVYTQYF. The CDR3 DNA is TGTGCCAGCAGCACCGCCGGCTTCGGATTTAAAGATGTATATACGCAGTATTTT.

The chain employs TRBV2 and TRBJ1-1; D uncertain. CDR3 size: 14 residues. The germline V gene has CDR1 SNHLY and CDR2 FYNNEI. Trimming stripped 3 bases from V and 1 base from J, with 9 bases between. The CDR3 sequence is CASSDRSQNTEAFF. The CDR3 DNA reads TGTGCCAGCAGTGACAGGAGCCAGAACACTGAAGCTTTCTTT.

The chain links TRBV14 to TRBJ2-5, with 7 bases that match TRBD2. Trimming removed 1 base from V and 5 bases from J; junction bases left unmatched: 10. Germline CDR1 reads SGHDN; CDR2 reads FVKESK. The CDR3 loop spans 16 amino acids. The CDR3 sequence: CASSQGAGLPSETQYF. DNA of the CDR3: TGTGCCAGCAGCCAAGGGGCGGGACTACCGTCGGAGACCCAGTACTTC.

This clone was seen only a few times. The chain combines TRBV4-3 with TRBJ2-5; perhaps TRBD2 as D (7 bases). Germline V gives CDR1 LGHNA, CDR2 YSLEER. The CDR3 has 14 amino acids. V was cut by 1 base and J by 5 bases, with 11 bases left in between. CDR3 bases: TGCGCCAGCAGCCAAGTAGGGGGAGGGGAGACCCAGTACTTC. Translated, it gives CASSQVGGGETQYF.

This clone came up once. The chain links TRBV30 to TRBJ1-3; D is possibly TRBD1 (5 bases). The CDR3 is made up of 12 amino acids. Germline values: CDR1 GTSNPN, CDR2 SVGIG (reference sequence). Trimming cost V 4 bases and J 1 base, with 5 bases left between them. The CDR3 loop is CAWTGSGNTIYF. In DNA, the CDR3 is TGTGCCTGGACAGGGTCTGGAAACACCATATATTTT.

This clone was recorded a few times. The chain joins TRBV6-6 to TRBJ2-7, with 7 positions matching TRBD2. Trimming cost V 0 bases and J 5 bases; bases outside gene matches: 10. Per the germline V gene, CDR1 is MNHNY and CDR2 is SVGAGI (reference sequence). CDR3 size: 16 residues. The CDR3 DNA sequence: TGTGCCAGCAGTTACTCAATCGGGGGGTTACCCCACGAGCAGTACTTC. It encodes CASSYSIGGLPHEQYF.

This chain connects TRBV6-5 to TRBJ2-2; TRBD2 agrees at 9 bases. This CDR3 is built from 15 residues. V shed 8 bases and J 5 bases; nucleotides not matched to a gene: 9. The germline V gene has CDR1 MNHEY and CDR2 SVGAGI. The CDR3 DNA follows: TGTGCCAGCCGGAGAGCGGGGGGAAATACCGGGGAGCTGTTTTTT. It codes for CASRRAGGNTGELFF.

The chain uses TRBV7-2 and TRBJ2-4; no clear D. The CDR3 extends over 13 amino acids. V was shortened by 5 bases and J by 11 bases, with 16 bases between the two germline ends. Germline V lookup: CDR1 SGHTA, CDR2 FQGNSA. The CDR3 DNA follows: TGTGCCAGCAGCCCACTCGGTGCGTTCCTTCAGTACTTC. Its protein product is CASSPLGAFLQYF.

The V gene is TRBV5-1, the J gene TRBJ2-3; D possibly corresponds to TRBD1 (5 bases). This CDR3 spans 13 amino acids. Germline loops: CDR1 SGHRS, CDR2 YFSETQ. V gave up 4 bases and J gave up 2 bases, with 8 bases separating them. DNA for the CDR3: TGCGCCAGCAGCCGACAGATCACAGATACGCAGTATTTT. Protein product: CASSRQITDTQYF.

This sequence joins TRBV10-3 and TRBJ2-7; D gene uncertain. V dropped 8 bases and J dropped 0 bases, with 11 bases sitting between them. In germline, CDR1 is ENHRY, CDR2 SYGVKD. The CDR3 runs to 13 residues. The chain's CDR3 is CAISVQVSYEQYF. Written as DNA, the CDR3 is TGTGCCATCTCAGTGCAGGTCTCCTACGAGCAGTACTTC.

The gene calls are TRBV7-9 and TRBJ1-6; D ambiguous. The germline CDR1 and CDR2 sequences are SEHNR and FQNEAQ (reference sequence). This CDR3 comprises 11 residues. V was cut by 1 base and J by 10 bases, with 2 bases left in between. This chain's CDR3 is CASSLGSPLHF. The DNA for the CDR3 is TGTGCCAGCAGCTTAGGATCACCCCTCCACTTT.

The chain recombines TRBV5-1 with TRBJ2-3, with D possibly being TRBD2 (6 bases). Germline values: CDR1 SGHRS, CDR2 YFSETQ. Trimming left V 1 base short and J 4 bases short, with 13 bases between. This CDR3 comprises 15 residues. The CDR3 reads CASSLQSGFPDTQYF. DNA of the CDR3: TGCGCCAGCAGCTTGCAGAGCGGGTTTCCAGATACGCAGTATTTT. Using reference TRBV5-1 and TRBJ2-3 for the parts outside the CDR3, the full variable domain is KAGVTQTPRYLIKTRGQQVTLSCSPISGHRSVSWYQQTPGQGLQFLFEYFSETQRNKGNFPGRFSGRQFSNSRSEMNVSTLELGDSALYLCASSLQSGFPDTQYFGPGTRLTVL.

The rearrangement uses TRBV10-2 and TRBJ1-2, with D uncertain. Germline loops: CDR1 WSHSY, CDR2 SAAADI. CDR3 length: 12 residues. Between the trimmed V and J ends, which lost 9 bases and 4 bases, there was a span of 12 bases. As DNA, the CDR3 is TGCGCCAGTTCGTATGAGGGCTATGGCTACACCTTC. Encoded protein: CASSYEGYGYTF.

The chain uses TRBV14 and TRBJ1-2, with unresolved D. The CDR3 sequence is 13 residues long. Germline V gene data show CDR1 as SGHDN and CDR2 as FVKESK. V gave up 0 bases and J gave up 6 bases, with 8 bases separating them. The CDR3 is CASSQDGYHGYTF. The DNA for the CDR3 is TGTGCCAGCAGCCAAGACGGCTATCATGGCTACACCTTC. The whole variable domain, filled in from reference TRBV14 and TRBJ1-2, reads EAGVTQFPSHSVIEKGQTVTLRCDPISGHDNLYWYRRVMGKEIKFLLHFVKESKQDESGMPNNRFLAERTGGTYSTLKVQPAELEDSGVYFCASSQDGYHGYTFGSGTRLTVV.

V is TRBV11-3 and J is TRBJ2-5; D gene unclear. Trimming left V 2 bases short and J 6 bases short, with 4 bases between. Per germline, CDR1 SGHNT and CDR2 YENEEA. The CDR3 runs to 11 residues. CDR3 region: CASSLLKTQYF. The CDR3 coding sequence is TGTGCCAGCAGCTTATTGAAGACCCAGTACTTC.

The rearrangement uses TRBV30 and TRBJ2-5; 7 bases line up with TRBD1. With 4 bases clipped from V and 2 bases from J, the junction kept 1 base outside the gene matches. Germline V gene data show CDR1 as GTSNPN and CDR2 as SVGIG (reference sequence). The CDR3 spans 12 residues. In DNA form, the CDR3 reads TGTGCCTGGAACAGGGGACAAGAGACCCAGTACTTC. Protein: CAWNRGQETQYF.

CDR3 loop: CASSLVRAGGGYTF. CDR3 nucleotide sequence: TGTGCCAGCAGCTTAGTTCGTGCAGGGGGTGGCTACACCTTC. J is TRBJ1-2 and V is TRBV7-2; 7 bases are shared with TRBD1. V lost 1 base, J lost 7 bases, and 6 bases stayed unmatched. The V gene's germline CDR1 is SGHTA and CDR2 FQGNSA. This CDR3 contains 14 residues.

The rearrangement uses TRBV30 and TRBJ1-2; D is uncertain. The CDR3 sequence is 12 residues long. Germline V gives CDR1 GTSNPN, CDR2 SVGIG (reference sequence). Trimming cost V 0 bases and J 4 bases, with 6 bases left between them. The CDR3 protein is CAWSVGGYGYTF. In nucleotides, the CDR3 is TGTGCCTGGAGTGTTGGAGGCTATGGCTACACCTTC.

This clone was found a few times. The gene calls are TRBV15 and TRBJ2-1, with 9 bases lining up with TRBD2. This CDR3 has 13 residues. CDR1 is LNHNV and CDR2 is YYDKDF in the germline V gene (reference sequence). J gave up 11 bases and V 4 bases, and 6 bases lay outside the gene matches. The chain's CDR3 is CATSTSGTSQQFF. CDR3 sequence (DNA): TGTGCCACCAGCACTTCAGGGACTAGCCAGCAGTTCTTC.